Below, 10 T cell receptor beta chains from the same sample are listed, as sequenced in a study of T cell changes during pregnancy in multiple sclerosis (dated by TCRdb to about 2019). Library creation used the immunoSEQ multiplex PCR assay. TCRdb stores this immuneACCESS table with in-frame sequences only. Part of the clones is absent; in the studies checked, under half of the shortfall reflects unresolved V genes, and no reason is known for the rest. The sample contains tens of thousands of clones, nearly 90% of them found a single time. The ten top clones hold about 6.9% of the sample. The source material was CD8+ T cells from peripheral blood mononuclear cells, sampled in the second trimester of pregnancy. Every receptor here comes from a female donor with multiple sclerosis, enrolled in a pregnancy study.

The table lists this clone with a count of one. The chain carries TRBV4-3 and TRBJ2-7; 7 bases align to TRBD2. In germline, CDR1 is LGHNA, CDR2 YSLEER. J gave up 5 bases and V 5 bases, and 15 bases lay outside the gene matches. CDR3 size: 16 residues. CDR3 amino acids: CASSRILGGDRNEQYF. DNA for the CDR3: TGCGCCAGCAGCAGAATTTTGGGAGGGGATCGCAACGAGCAGTACTTC.

This sequence joins TRBV7-2 and TRBJ2-1; TRBD2 matches at 11 bases. J was trimmed by 6 bases and V by 1 base; bases with no gene match: 2. This CDR3 contains 15 residues. Germline V gene sequence: CDR1 SGHTA, CDR2 FQGNSA. The DNA for the CDR3 is TGTGCCAGCAGCTTAGTTAGCGGGGGGGCCAATGAGCAGTTCTTC. Amino acid sequence: CASSLVSGGANEQFF.

This sequence joins TRBV4-1 and TRBJ2-1; a weak D match, TRBD2 (6 bases). The germline V gene has CDR1 MGHRA and CDR2 YSYEKL. This CDR3 region has 15 residues. V lost 0 bases, J lost 3 bases, and 9 bases lay in between. CDR3: CASSQEMGGYNEQFF. The CDR3 DNA follows: TGCGCCAGCAGCCAAGAAATGGGGGGCTACAATGAGCAGTTCTTC.

This chain connects TRBV7-9 to TRBJ2-3, with TRBD2 matching 11 bases. V was clipped by 5 bases and J by 5 bases; unmatched bases: 12. There are 17 residues in the CDR3. Looked up from germline, CDR1 is SEHNR and CDR2 is FQNEAQ (reference sequence). The CDR3, as DNA: TGTGCCAGCAGCGCAAGACTAGCGGGGACTCGGGGAGATACGCAGTATTTT. Translated, it gives CASSARLAGTRGDTQYF. The complete variable domain, with remaining parts taken from reference TRBV7-9 and TRBJ2-3, reads DTGVSQNPRHKITKRGQNVTFRCDPISEHNRLYWYRQTLGQGPEFLTYFQNEAQLEKSRLLSDRFSAERPKGSFSTLEIQRTEQGDSAMYLCASSARLAGTRGDTQYFGPGTRLTVL.

The chain recombines TRBV30 with TRBJ2-1, with a tentative D call TRBD2 (6 bases). This CDR3 comprises 15 residues. Germline V CDR1 and CDR2: GTSNPN, SVGIG (reference sequence). V was pared by 4 bases and J by 0 bases, with 13 bases between. The CDR3 bases are TGTGCCTGGATCTCGGGGGAGTACTCCTACAATGAGCAGTTCTTC. Translated: CAWISGEYSYNEQFF.

This sequence joins TRBV6-5 and TRBJ2-3; D remains ambiguous. Germline V gives CDR1 MNHEY, CDR2 SVGAGI. Trimming removed 0 bases from V and 4 bases from J, with 5 bases in between. The CDR3 sequence is 13 residues long. CDR3 sequence: CASSYSLADTQYF. The CDR3 DNA sequence: TGTGCCAGCAGTTACTCGCTAGCAGATACGCAGTATTTT.

This clone is a singleton in its sample. The rearrangement uses TRBV6-5 and TRBJ1-5; D remains unclear. The V gene lost 2 bases and the J gene lost 4 bases, with 6 bases spanning the gap. Germline-derived CDR1 and CDR2 are MNHEY and SVGAGI. The CDR3 sequence is 13 residues long. CDR3 loop: CASSYDGNQPQHF. In nucleotides, the CDR3 is TGTGCCAGCAGTTACGACGGGAATCAGCCCCAGCATTTT.

CDR3 coding DNA: TGTGCCAGCAGCTTAACCCGGGGACAGTATTCGGTCACTGAAGCTTTCTTT. Its protein is CASSLTRGQYSVTEAFF. The rearrangement links TRBV7-2 to TRBJ1-1; 7 bases are a match to TRBD1. Per the germline V gene, CDR1 is SGHTA and CDR2 is FQGNSA. This CDR3 has 17 residues. V shed 2 bases and J 4 bases; nucleotides not matched to a gene: 13.

This chain joins TRBV28 and TRBJ1-5, with TRBD1 matching 7 bases. This CDR3 has 16 residues. The ends lost 3 bases at V and 1 base at J; junction bases unmatched: 6. Looked up from germline, CDR1 is MDHEN and CDR2 is SYDVKM. CDR3 region: CASSFVPTGSNQPQHF. Here the CDR3 DNA reads TGTGCCAGCAGTTTTGTCCCGACAGGGAGCAATCAGCCCCAGCATTTT.

The chain uses TRBV5-4 and TRBJ1-1; the D gene is possibly TRBD1 (6 bases). The CDR3 spans 14 residues. The germline V gene has CDR1 SGHNT and CDR2 YYREEE (reference sequence). Trimming removed 2 bases at V and 0 bases at J, with 8 bases between. The CDR3 region is CASSLGGVNTEAFF. The CDR3 bases are TGTGCCAGCAGCTTAGGGGGGGTGAACACTGAAGCTTTCTTT.